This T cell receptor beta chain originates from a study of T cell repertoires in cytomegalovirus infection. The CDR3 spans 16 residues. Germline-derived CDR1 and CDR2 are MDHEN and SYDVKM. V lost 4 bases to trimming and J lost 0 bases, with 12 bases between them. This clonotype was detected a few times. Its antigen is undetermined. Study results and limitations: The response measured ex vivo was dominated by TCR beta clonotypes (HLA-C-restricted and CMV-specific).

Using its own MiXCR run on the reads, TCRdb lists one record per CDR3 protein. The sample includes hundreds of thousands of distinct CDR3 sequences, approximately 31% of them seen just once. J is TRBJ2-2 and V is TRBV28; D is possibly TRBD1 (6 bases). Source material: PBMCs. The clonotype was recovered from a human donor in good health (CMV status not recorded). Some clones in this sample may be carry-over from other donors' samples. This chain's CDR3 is CASSSKTGTNTGELFF. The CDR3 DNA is TGTGCCAGCAGTTCCAAAACAGGGACGAACACCGGGGAGCTGTTTTTT. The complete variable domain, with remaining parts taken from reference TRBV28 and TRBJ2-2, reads DVKVTQSSRYLVKRTGEKVFLECVQDMDHENMFWYRQDPGLGLRLIYFSYDVKMKEKGDIPEGYSVSREKKERFSLILESASTNQTSMYLCASSSKTGTNTGELFFGEGSRLTVL.